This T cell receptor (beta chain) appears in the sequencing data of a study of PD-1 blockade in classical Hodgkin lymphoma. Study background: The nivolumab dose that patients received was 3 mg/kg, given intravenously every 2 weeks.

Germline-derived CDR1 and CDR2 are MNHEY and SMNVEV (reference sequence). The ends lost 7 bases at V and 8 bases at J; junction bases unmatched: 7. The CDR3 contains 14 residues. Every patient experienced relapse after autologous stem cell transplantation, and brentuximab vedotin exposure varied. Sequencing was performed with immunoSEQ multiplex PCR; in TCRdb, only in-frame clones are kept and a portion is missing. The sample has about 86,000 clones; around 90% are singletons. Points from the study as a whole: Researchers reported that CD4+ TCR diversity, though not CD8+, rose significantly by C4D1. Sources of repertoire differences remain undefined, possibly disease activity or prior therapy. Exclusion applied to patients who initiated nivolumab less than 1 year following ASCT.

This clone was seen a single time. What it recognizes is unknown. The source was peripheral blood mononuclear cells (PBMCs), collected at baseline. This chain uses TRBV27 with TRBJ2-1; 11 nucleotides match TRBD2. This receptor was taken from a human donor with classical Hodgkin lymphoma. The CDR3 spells CASKTSGIYDEQFF. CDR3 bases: TGTGCCAGCAAGACTAGCGGGATTTATGATGAGCAGTTCTTC.